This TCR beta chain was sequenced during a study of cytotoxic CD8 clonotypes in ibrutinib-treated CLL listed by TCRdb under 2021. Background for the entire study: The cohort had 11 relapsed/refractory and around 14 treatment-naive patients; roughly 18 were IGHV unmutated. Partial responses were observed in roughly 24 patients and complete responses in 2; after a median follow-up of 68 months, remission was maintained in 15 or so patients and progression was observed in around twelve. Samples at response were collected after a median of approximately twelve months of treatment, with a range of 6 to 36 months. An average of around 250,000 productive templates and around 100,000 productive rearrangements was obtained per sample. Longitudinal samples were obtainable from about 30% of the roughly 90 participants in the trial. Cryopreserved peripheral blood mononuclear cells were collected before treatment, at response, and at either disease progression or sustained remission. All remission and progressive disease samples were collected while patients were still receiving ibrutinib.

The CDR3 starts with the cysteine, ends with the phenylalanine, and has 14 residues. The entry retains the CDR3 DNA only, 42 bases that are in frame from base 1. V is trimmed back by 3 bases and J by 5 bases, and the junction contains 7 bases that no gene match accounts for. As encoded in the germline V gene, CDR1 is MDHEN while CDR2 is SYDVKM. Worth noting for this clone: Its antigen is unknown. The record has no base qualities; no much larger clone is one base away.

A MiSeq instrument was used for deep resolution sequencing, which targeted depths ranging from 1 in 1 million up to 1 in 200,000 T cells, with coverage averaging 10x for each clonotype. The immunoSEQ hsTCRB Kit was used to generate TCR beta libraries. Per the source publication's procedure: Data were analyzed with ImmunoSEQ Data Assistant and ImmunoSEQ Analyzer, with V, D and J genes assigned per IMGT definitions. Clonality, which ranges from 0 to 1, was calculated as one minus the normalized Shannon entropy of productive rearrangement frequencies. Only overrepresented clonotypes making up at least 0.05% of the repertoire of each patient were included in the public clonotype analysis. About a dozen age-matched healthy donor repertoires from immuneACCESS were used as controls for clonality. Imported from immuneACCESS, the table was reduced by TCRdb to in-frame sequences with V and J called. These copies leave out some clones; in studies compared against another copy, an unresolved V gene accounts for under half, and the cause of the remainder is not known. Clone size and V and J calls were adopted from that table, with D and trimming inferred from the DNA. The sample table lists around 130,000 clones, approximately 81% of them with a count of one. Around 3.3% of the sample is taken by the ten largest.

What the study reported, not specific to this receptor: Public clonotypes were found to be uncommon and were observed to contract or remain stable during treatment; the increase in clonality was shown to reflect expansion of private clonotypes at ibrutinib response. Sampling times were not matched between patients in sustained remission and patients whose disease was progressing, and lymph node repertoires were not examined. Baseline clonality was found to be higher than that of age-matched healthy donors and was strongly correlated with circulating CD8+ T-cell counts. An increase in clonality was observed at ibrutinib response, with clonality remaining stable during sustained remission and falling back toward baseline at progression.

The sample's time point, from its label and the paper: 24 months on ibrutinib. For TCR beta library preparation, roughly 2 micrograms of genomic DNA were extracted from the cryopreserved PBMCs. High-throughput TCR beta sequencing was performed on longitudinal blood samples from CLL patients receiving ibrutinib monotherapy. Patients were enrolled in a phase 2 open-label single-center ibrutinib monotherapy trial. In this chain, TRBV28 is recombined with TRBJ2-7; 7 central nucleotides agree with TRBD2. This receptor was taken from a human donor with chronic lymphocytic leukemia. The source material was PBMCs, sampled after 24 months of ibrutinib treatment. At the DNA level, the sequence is TGTGCCAGCAGTTTCCAAGGGGAGGGCGACGAGCAGTACTTC. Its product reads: CASSFQGEGDEQYF.